Shown below are 10 T cell receptor beta chains from a single sample sequenced in a study of T cell changes during pregnancy in multiple sclerosis. Generated by immunoSEQ multiplex PCR, the TCRdb table keeps only in-frame clones and is missing some. The sample lists 80,000 or so clones, around 94% seen once, with about 0.94% in the top ten. Material: peripheral blood, obtained in the second trimester of pregnancy. The receptors originated from a female donor in good health, enrolled as a control in a pregnancy study.

The rearrangement joins TRBV7-9 to TRBJ1-5, with 9 bases identical to TRBD1. Looked up from germline, CDR1 is SEHNR and CDR2 is FQNEAQ (reference sequence). Trimming at V came to 2 bases and at J to 6 bases, leaving 11 bases not matched to a gene. CDR3 length: 17 residues. DNA for the CDR3: TGTGCCAGCAGCTTAACGACAACCGGACAGGGGCTTCAGCCCCAGCATTTT. As protein: CASSLTTTGQGLQPQHF.

V gene TRBV7-2 combines with J gene TRBJ2-7, with TRBD2 identical over 9 bases. V gave up 1 base and J gave up 4 bases; unmatched junction bases: 5. Germline CDR1 SGHTA, CDR2 FQGNSA. This CDR3 comprises 15 residues. In nucleotides, the CDR3 is TGTGCCAGCAGCTTAGGAAGGGGACTAGCATACGAGCAGTACTTC. This sequence encodes CASSLGRGLAYEQYF.

CDR3 region: CASSLMQGQGSDTQYF. The CDR3 nucleotides are TGTGCCAGTAGTCTAATGCAGGGACAGGGCTCAGATACGCAGTATTTT. The chain carries TRBV19 and TRBJ2-3; TRBD1 matches 9 bases. CDR3 length: 16 amino acids. V was clipped by 5 bases and J by 4 bases; unmatched bases: 10. In germline, CDR1 is LNHDA, CDR2 SQIVND (reference sequence).

This clone appeared a single time. The V and J genes are TRBV5-1 and TRBJ2-7; 8 nucleotides match TRBD2. V shed 5 bases and J 0 bases; nucleotides not matched to a gene: 7. This CDR3 contains 15 residues. Germline CDR1 is SGHRS and CDR2 is YFSETQ. CDR3 DNA sequence: TGCGCCAGCAGGTATAGCGGGGAGAGCTCCTACGAGCAGTACTTC. Its translation: CASRYSGESSYEQYF.

The chain employs TRBV7-8 and TRBJ2-3; 9 bases fit TRBD1. The CDR3 is made up of 14 amino acids. J was trimmed by 6 bases and V by 5 bases; bases with no gene match: 6. The germline V gene encodes CDR1 SGHVS and CDR2 FQNEAQ. For the CDR3, the DNA is TGTGCCAGCAGCCCAGGGACAGGGATCGATACGCAGTATTTT. Encoded protein: CASSPGTGIDTQYF.

This clone was observed a handful of times. The chain combines TRBV5-8 with TRBJ2-7; 7 positions agree with TRBD2. J was trimmed by 1 base and V by 5 bases; bases with no gene match: 12. The V gene's germline CDR1 is SGHTS and CDR2 YDEGEE. This CDR3 is built from 16 residues. The CDR3 spells CASRLPSGTTSYEQYF. CDR3 DNA: TGTGCCAGCAGATTACCGTCAGGGACTACGTCCTACGAGCAGTACTTC. Combining the CDR3 with reference TRBV5-8 and TRBJ2-7 gives the whole variable domain EAGVTQSPTHLIKTRGQQATLRCSPISGHTSVYWYQQALGLGLQFLLWYDEGEERNRGNFPPRFSGRQFPNYSSELNVNALELEDSALYLCASRLPSGTTSYEQYFGPGTRLTVT.

The CDR3 loop is CASYSSFPQPQHF. The CDR3 DNA is TGTGCCAGCTATAGCTCTTTCCCACAGCCCCAGCATTTT. The V call is TRBV28, the J call TRBJ1-5, with no clear D. Germline loops: CDR1 MDHEN, CDR2 SYDVKM. V dropped 8 bases and J dropped 7 bases, with 15 bases sitting between them. The CDR3 extends over 13 amino acids.

V and J are TRBV15 and TRBJ1-5; 11 bases agree with TRBD1. The germline V gene has CDR1 LNHNV and CDR2 YYDKDF (reference sequence). The J segment lost 0 bases and the V segment lost 0 bases, leaving 1 base of the junction unmatched. The CDR3 contains 17 residues. CDR3 nucleotides: TGTGCCACCAGCAGAGAAGGGACAGGGGGTAGCAATCAGCCCCAGCATTTT. Protein product: CATSREGTGGSNQPQHF.

J is TRBJ2-1 and V is TRBV9; D ambiguous. Per the germline V gene, CDR1 is SGDLS and CDR2 is YYNGEE. The CDR3 is 12 amino acids. The V and J ends lost 6 bases and 6 bases respectively, with 10 bases between them. CDR3: CASNHRGNEQFF. DNA for the CDR3: TGTGCCAGCAACCACCGAGGCAATGAGCAGTTCTTC.

The V call is TRBV15, the J call TRBJ2-7; 8 bases are a match to TRBD2. V lost 5 bases, J lost 3 bases, and 15 bases stayed unmatched. There are 17 residues in the CDR3. CDR1 is LNHNV and CDR2 is YYDKDF in the germline V gene (reference sequence). The CDR3 DNA sequence: TGTGCCACCAGCCGCGGGGGACTAGAGGAGTCCTTCTACGAGCAGTACTTC. This sequence encodes CATSRGGLEESFYEQYF.